This T cell receptor (beta chain) was captured in a study of T cell responses to AZD1222 COVID-19 vaccine. Points from the study as a whole: Two AZD1222 administrations were followed by greater Spike-specific TCR breadth and depth. Only 5 or 6 people who got AZD1222 tested seropositive at baseline. CD4 TCRs associated with vaccination spanned spike, dominating at 160-218 and 743-854. Clonal diversity was possibly underestimated, and white British individuals and females predominated among donors.

This table comes from immunoSEQ multiplex PCR, and its TCRdb copy is limited to in-frame clones, with some not included. The data contain 150,000 or so clones, roughly 91% of them seen just once; the ten biggest clones take up around 1.9%. About this clone: Its antigen is as yet unknown.

The ends lost 10 bases at V and 5 bases at J; junction bases unmatched: 11. Per the germline V gene, CDR1 is MNHNY and CDR2 is SVGAGI (reference sequence). CDR3 length: 14 amino acids. The chain combines TRBV6-6 with TRBJ1-5, with 7 bases identical to TRBD1. The source of this sequence is an adult in good health. Sequenced here: peripheral blood, sampled on day 0 of AZD1222 vaccination. The CDR3 here is CAIRQGRGDQPQHF. The CDR3 DNA reads TGTGCCATCCGACAGGGAAGGGGCGATCAGCCCCAGCATTTT.